The rows below give T cell receptor beta chains drawn from one sample of a study of cytomegalovirus exposure and HLA in healthy donors. This table comes from immunoSEQ multiplex PCR, and its TCRdb copy is limited to in-frame clones, with some not included. The table lists around 74,000 clones, around 78% of them singletons. The specimen sequenced was PBMCs. The receptors were gathered from a middle-aged man in good health and CMV-seronegative. Each CDR3 is given without its conserved first and last residue. A D gene is named only where the DNA matches it firmly.

TRBV7-2	TRBD1	TRBJ1-6	ASSPTLRQGSSTPLH
TRBV5-1	NA	TRBJ1-5	ASSLTGPEQPQH
TRBV5-1	NA	TRBJ2-7	ASSLGQGRSYEQY
TRBV27	TRBD1	TRBJ1-6	ASTLIQGAASPLH
TRBV6-5	NA	TRBJ1-4	ATQRGFNEKLF
TRBV11-2	TRBD1	TRBJ1-6	ASSLQGVDSPLH
TRBV10-1	TRBD1	TRBJ2-5	ASSLGTGKYQETQY
TRBV19	TRBD2	TRBJ2-5	ASSVSGGETQY
TRBV4-2	NA	TRBJ2-2	ASSPGLAENTGELF
TRBV11-1	NA	TRBJ2-1	ASSQWGGRSTNSYNEQF
TRBV11-2	TRBD1	TRBJ2-7	ASSPYRGRGYEQY
TRBV6-4	NA	TRBJ1-5	ASSPQGDSNQPQH
TRBV30	TRBD1	TRBJ1-2	AWSPPGTARGYT
TRBV30	NA	TRBJ1-5	AWSWGHSNQPQH
TRBV7-2	NA	TRBJ2-6	ASSLVQNSGANVLT
TRBV7-2	NA	TRBJ2-3	ASSGTPGTDTQY
TRBV29-1	NA	TRBJ1-5	SVDQRAGQPQH
TRBV5-1	NA	TRBJ1-1	ASSPREGMNTEAF
TRBV4-1	TRBD1	TRBJ1-1	ASSPRDRSDTEAF
TRBV28	NA	TRBJ2-2	ASSSDSPIRPGELF
TRBV18	TRBD2	TRBJ2-5	ASSPPSAGGHGTQY
TRBV4-1	NA	TRBJ1-1	ASSPQGINRATEAF
TRBV5-1	NA	TRBJ2-3	ASSLEQVTDTQY
TRBV7-8	NA	TRBJ2-7	ASRFSGTHYEQY
TRBV19	NA	TRBJ1-6	ASRSQGNYNSPLH
TRBV7-9	NA	TRBJ2-4	ASSLIPRDSQNIQY
TRBV7-9	TRBD1	TRBJ2-4	ASSLGRQGAKNIQY
TRBV28	TRBD2	TRBJ2-5	ASSFLLAGQETQY
TRBV6-5	NA	TRBJ1-5	ASSAGFYSNQPQH